This T cell receptor beta chain stems from a study of shared clonotypes between healthy human individuals. Study at large: Per-donor plates numbered three CD4 naive, three CD4 memory, two CD8 naive and one CD8 memory.

Partitioning of CD4+ cells yielded a CD45RA+ naive subset and a CD45RA-negative memory subset. V gave up 1 base and J gave up 7 bases, with 11 bases separating them. Germline V gene data show CDR1 as LNHNV and CDR2 as YYDKDF (reference sequence). This CDR3 spans 14 amino acids. Samples underwent the assay at deep level. Replicate PCRs run on sorted subsets employed around 200 ng DNA, tens of thousands of T cell genomes. Clones were sequenced by immunoSEQ multiplex PCR, and TCRdb holds only the in-frame ones, with some missing. This table holds about 2.4 million clones, approximately 90% found once. This rearrangement joins TRBV15 to TRBJ2-1; D remains ambiguous. The source is a man aged 18 to 30 in good health. What was sequenced was naive CD4+ T cells sorted from blood. Documented subset: CD45RA+ positively selected. The CDR3 region is CATSRGPPLNEQFF. CDR3 coding DNA: TGTGCCACCAGCAGAGGCCCTCCCCTGAATGAGCAGTTCTTC.